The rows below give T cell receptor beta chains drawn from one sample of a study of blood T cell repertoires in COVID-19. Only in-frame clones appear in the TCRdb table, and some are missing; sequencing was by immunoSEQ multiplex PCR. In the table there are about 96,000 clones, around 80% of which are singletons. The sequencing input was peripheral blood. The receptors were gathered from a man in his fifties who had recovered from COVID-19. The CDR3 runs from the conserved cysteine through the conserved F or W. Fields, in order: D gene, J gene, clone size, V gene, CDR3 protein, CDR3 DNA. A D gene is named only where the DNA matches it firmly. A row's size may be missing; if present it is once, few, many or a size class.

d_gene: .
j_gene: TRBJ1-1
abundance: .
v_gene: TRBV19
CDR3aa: CASSIDLWRGEAFF
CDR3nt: TGTGCCAGTAGTATAGATCTATGGAGGGGTGAAGCTTTCTTT

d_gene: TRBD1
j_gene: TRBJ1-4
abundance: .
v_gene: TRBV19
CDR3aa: CASSSADRVPEKLFF
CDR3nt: TGTGCCAGTAGTTCAGCGGACAGGGTCCCTGAAAAACTGTTTTTT

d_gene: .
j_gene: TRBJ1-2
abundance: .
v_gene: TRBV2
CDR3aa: CASSGVYGYTF
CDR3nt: TGTGCCAGCAGTGGCGTCTATGGCTACACCTTC

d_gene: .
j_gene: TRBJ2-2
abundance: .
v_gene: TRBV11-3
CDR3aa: CASSLGRTTGELFF
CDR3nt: TGTGCCAGCAGCTTAGGACGGACAACCGGGGAGCTGTTTTTT

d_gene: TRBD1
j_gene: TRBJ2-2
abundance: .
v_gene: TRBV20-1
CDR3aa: CSASSNVRTGGQANTGELFF
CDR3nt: TGCAGTGCTAGTTCGAATGTGAGGACAGGGGGACAAGCGAACACCGGGGAGCTGTTTTTT

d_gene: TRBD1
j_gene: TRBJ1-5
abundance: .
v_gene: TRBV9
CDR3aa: CASSVGTGSNQPQHF
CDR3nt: TGTGCCAGCAGCGTAGGGACAGGGAGCAATCAGCCCCAGCATTTT

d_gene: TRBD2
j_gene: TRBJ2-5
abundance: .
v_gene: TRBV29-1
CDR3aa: CSVEGIASGSVETQYF
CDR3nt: TGCAGCGTTGAAGGAATTGCTAGCGGGAGTGTGGAGACCCAGTACTTC

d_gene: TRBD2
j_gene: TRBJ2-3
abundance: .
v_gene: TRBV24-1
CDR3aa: CATSGGRENTDTQYF
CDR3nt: TGTGCCACCAGTGGCGGGAGGGAGAACACAGATACGCAGTATTTT

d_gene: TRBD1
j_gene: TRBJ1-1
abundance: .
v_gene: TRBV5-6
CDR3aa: CASSARDRENTEAFF
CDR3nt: TGTGCCAGCAGCGCCCGGGACAGGGAGAACACTGAAGCTTTCTTT

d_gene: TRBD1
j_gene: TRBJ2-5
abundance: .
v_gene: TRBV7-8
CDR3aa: CASSRGQGGETQYF
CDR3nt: TGTGCCAGCAGCCGAGGACAGGGCGGGGAGACCCAGTACTTC

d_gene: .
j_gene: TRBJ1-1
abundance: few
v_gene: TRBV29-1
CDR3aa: CSAERRGNTEAFF
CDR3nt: TGCAGCGCCGAACGCCGGGGTAACACTGAAGCTTTCTTT

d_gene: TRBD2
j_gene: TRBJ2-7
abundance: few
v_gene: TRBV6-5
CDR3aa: CASRRWTSGRDEQYF
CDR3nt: TGTGCCAGCAGACGATGGACTAGCGGGAGGGACGAGCAGTACTTC

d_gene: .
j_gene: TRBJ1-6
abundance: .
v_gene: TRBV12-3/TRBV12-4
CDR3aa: CASSLPGLELHF
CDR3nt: TGTGCCAGCAGTTTACCGGGACTCGAGCTCCACTTT

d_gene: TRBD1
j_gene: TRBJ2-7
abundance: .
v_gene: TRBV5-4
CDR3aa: CASSLGQGSYEQYF
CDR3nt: TGTGCCAGCAGCTTGGGACAGGGCTCCTACGAGCAGTACTTC

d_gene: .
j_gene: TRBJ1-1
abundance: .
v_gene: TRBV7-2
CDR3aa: CASSLILGNTEAFF
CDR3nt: TGTGCCAGCAGCTTAATTCTCGGGAACACTGAAGCTTTCTTT

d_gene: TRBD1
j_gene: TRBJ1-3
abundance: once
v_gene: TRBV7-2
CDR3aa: CASSPRSGQGFGNTIYF
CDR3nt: TGTGCCAGCAGCCCCCGTAGTGGACAGGGCTTTGGAAACACCATATATTTT

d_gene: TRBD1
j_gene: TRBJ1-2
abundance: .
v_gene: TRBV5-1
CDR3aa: CASSETGEYGYTF
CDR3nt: TGCGCCAGCAGCGAAACAGGGGAATACGGCTACACCTTC

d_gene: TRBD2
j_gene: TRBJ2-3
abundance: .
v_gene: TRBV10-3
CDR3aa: CAIQALAGEGSTQYF
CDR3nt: TGTGCCATCCAGGCTCTAGCGGGAGAAGGGTCTACGCAGTATTTT

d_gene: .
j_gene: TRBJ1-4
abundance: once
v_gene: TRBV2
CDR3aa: CASRGRGSANEKLFF
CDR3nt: TGTGCCAGCAGGGGGAGGGGATCCGCTAATGAAAAACTGTTTTTT

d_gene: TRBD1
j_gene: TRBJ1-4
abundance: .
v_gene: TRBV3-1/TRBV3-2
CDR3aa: CASSSPGQGVEKLFF
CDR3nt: TGTGCCAGCAGCTCCCCGGGGCAGGGGGTTGAAAAACTGTTTTTT

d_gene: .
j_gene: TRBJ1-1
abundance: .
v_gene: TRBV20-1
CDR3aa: CSASGATGREGFF
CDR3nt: TGCAGTGCTAGTGGTGCGACAGGCCGAGAAGGCTTCTTT

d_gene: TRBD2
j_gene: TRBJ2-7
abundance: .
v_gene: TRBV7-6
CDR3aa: CASSPLGGLREQYF
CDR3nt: TGTGCCAGCAGCCCCCTCGGGGGACTACGGGAGCAGTACTTC

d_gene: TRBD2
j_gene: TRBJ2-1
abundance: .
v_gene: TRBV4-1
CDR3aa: CASTASHTGTSGPNEQFF
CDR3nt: TGCGCCAGCACGGCAAGTCATACCGGGACTAGCGGGCCCAATGAGCAGTTCTTC

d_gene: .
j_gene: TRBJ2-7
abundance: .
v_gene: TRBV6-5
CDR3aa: CASRTGDSYEQYF
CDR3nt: TGTGCCAGCAGGACAGGCGACTCCTACGAGCAGTACTTC

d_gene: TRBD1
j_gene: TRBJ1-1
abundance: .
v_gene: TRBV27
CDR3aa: CASSLGTGMNTEAFF
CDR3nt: TGTGCCAGCAGTTTAGGGACAGGGATGAACACTGAAGCTTTCTTT

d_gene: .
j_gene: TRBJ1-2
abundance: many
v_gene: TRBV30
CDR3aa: CAWSLSPDGYTF
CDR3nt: TGTGCCTGGAGTTTGTCCCCAGATGGCTACACCTTC

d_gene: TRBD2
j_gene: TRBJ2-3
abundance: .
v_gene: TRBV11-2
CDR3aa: CASSFGLAASTDTQYF
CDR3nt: TGTGCCAGCAGCTTCGGACTAGCGGCTAGCACAGATACGCAGTATTTT

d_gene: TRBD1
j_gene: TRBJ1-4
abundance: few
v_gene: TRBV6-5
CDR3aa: CASRTTGDSEKLFF
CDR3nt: TGTGCCAGCAGGACGACAGGGGATTCTGAAAAACTGTTTTTT

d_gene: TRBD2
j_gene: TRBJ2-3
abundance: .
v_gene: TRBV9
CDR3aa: CASSIWDYSDTQYF
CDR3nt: TGTGCCAGCAGCATATGGGACTACTCAGATACGCAGTATTTT

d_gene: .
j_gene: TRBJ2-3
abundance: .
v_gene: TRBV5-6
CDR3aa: CASSIIPHNTDTQYF
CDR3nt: TGTGCCAGCAGCATAATCCCCCACAACACAGATACGCAGTATTTT

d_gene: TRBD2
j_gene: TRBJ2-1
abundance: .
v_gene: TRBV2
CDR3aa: CASSGRGGAINEQFF
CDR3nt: TGTGCCAGCAGTGGTCGCGGGGGGGCGATCAATGAGCAGTTCTTC